Given below is one T cell receptor beta chain in context. Germline V lookup: CDR1 MGHRA, CDR2 YSYEKL. There are 16 residues in the CDR3. V was cut by 0 bases and J by 0 bases, with 12 bases left in between. This sample is drawn from a study of blood T cell repertoires in COVID-19. Study at large: Acute and convalescent COVID-19 samples came from the United States, Italy and Spain. T cells, B-cell-depleted T cells, or PBMCs supplied cDNA or gDNA.

Authors' processing steps: For nucleated cells, counts were estimated from reference gene primer amplification. Generated by immunoSEQ multiplex PCR, the TCRdb table keeps only in-frame clones and is missing some. V, J and clone size derive from that table, while D and trimming were established from the DNA sequence. There are over 150,000 clones in the sample; approximately 82% occur only once, and under 15% lies in the top ten. The rearrangement links TRBV4-1 to TRBJ2-7, with D unresolved. The TCR originated in a human donor in a cohort sampled during active COVID-19. What was sequenced was peripheral blood. The CDR3, as DNA: TGCGCCAGCAGCCAAGATGCGGTCCCCTACTCCTACGAGCAGTACTTC. Its translation: CASSQDAVPYSYEQYF.